The clone carrying this T cell receptor beta chain occurred a few times. The data originate from a study of metastatic and nonmetastatic thyroid tumors. The CDR3 is 20 amino acids. Germline V gives CDR1 MNHGY, CDR2 SVAAGI. The V gene end was trimmed by 1 base and the J gene end by 4 bases; junction bases not matched to a gene: 17. TCRdb re-called clones from the PCR reads using MiXCR. Among over 55,000 clones listed, 25% to 30% were seen once. Thyroid surgery took place with no prior treatment in any patient. This sequence originates from a female donor with papillary thyroid cancer or a benign thyroid nodule (not recorded which). Some clones in this sample may be carry-over from other donors' samples. Sequenced input: blood. The chain couples TRBV6-9 to TRBJ2-3; 10 bases are a match to TRBD2. The CDR3 loop is CASSYWPPILAGENSDTQYF. CDR3 nucleotide sequence: TGTGCCAGCAGTTATTGGCCCCCTATTCTAGCGGGAGAAAACTCAGATACGCAGTATTTT.